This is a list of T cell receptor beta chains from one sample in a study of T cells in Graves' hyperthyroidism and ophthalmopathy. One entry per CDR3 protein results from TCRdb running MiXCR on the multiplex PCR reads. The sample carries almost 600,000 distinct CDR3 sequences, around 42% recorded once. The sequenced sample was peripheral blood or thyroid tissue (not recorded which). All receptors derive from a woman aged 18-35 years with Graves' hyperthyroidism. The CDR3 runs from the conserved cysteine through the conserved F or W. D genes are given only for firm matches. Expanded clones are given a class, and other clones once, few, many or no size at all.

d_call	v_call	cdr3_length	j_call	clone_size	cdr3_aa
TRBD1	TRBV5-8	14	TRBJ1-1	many	CASSLGRGVPEAFF
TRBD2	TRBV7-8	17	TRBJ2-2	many	CASSSGLAGGHTGELFF
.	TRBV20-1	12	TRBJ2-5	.	CSARVGTETQYF
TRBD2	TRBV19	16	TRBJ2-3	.	CARKPPRSGRPDTQYF
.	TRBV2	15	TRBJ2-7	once	CASSESGGHFYEQYF
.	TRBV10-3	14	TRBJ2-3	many	CAITLGLRDDTQYF
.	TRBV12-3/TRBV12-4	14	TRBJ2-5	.	CAGTEKGGKETQYF
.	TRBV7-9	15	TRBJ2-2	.	CASSWTGSYTGELFF
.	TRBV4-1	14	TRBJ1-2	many	CASSQPPGTHGYTF
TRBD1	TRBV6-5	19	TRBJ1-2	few	CASTHLKGTGGVPNYGYTF
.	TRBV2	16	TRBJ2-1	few	CATSDWIGGSYNEQFF
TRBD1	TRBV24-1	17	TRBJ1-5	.	CATSAARQGLSNQPQHF
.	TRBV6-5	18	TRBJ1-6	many	CASSYSTLLAGPGSPLHF
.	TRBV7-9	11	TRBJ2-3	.	CASSLSNTQYF
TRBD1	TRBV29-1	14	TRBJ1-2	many	CSVEEENRGNGYTF
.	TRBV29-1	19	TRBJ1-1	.	CSVVSRREVIWSMNTEAPF
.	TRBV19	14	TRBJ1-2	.	CASRTSRGRDGYTF
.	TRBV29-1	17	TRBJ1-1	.	CSVEGGRDEQFGTEAFF
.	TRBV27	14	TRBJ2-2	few	CASSLSRVAGELFF
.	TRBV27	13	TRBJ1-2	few	CASSPVSRDGYTF
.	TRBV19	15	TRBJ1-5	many	CASRTQRDSNQPQHF
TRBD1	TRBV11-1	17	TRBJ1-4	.	CASSSGQGESTNEKLFF
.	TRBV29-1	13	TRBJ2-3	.	CSLVVDPQDTQYF
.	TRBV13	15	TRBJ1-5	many	CASSKRGIVGQPQHF
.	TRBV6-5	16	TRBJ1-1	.	CASSEVMFGDNTEASF
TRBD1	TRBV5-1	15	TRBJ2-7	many	CASSGTGAHSYEQYF
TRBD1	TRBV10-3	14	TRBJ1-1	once	CAISGGQGSTEAFF
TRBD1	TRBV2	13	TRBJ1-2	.	CASSEAGPGGYTF
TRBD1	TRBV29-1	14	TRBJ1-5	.	CSVGPGQGDQPQHF
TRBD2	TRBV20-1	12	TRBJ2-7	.	CSGTSGIGEQYF
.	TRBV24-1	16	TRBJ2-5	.	CATSEGGDPTQETQYF
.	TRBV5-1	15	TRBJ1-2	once	CASGFLGKPNYDYTF
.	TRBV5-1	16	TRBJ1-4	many	CASSLTARATNEKLFF
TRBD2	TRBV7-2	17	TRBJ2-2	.	CASSLIVSGRGTGELFF